This T cell receptor (beta chain) was observed in a study of shared clonotypes between healthy human individuals. The overall study: In total, the donors were two women and a few men aged 18 to 49.

Study-wide findings and caveats: It was only blood that was sampled, and tissue repertoires likely differ. Inspection by rarefaction showed sorted-subset sequencing to be incomplete despite large depth. The represented genetic and exposure-history diversity was limited by the small number of donors.

In regard to this clone: The antigen is undetermined.

Profiled with immunoSEQ multiplex PCR; TCRdb holds only in-frame clones, not every one. The repertoire holds about 600,000 clones, with around 95% as singletons. CDR1 and CDR2 (germline): ENHRY, SYGVKD. This CDR3 is built from 13 residues. V was pared by 7 bases and J by 2 bases, with 8 bases between. Naive CD8 cells comprised CD45RO-negative, CCR7-positively selected cells, excluding terminally differentiated effector memory CD45RA+ cells. This chain connects TRBV10-3 to TRBJ2-2; maybe TRBD2 (6 bases). The source material was naive CD8+ T cells sorted from blood. The receptor's source is a woman between 25 and 40 years old in good health. The CDR3 region is CAITGENTGELFF. The CDR3 DNA reads as TGTGCCATCACGGGGGAAAACACCGGGGAGCTGTTTTTT.